The clone carrying this T cell receptor beta chain was counted between two and nine times. The antigen is undetermined. TCRdb fed the RACE reads into MiXCR, producing one record per CDR3 protein. The data show roughly 100,000 distinct CDR3 sequences, with approximately 9.9% seen just once and 3.6% held by the top ten. The data were obtained in a study of human T cells and chemical hapten exposure. Findings and caveats of the study: Following DPC sensitization, TCRs present above 1 in 1000 frequency showed no change. Healthy people's immune response may differ from that of the donors, who had alopecia.

Time point of the sample: pre-sensitization, week 0. Treatment defined: therapeutic diphenylcyclopropenone sensitization with weekly scalp DPC. V was clipped by 2 bases and J by 1 base; unmatched bases: 4. This CDR3 contains 15 residues. The material sequenced was whole blood, taken in connection with sensitization to the hapten diphenylcyclopropenone (DPC). This clonotype was sampled from a woman in her thirties or forties with alopecia areata. Some clones in this sample may be carry-over from other donors' samples. This chain uses TRBV12-3 or TRBV12-4 with TRBJ1-1; the match to TRBD1 covers 7 bases. Here the CDR3 DNA reads TGTGCCAGCAGTTTATCGTGGACAGGGAACACTGAAGCTTTCTTT. Translation: CASSLSWTGNTEAFF.